These 30 T cell receptor beta chains were all obtained from the same sample, sequenced in a study of blood T cell repertoires in COVID-19. Data came from immunoSEQ multiplex PCR; TCRdb stores just in-frame clones and leaves some out. The sample contains roughly 330,000 clones, about 89% of which appear only once. The material sequenced was PBMCs or T cells enriched from blood (not recorded which). The receptors stem from a woman in her twenties or thirties who had recovered from COVID-19.

The chain combines TRBV2 with TRBJ1-1; D call uncertain. Trimming stripped 6 bases from V and 1 base from J, with 9 bases between. The CDR3 contains 13 residues. The V gene's germline CDR1 is SNHLY and CDR2 FYNNEI. CDR3 nucleotide sequence: TGTGCCAGCAGAGACCGGGGGAACACTGAAGCTTTCTTT. It yields the protein CASRDRGNTEAFF.

The rearrangement uses TRBV29-1 and TRBJ1-5, with D uncertain. The CDR3 loop spans 13 amino acids. Deletions cut 4 bases from V and 5 bases from J, with 12 bases between. The germline gives CDR1 SQVTM, CDR2 ANQGSEA. CDR3 sequence: CSVGGGLHQPQHF. CDR3 coding DNA: TGCAGCGTTGGAGGAGGGCTCCATCAGCCCCAGCATTTT.

The chain carries TRBV12-5 and TRBJ2-2; 8 nucleotides line up with TRBD1. The CDR3 spans 16 residues. Germline values: CDR1 LGHNT, CDR2 FRNRAP. Trimming cost V 2 bases and J 9 bases; bases outside gene matches: 11. CDR3: CASGLPETGEIRELFF. The DNA of the CDR3 is TGTGCTAGTGGTTTGCCTGAGACAGGGGAAATCCGGGAGCTGTTTTTT.

V and J are TRBV2 and TRBJ1-3; D gene ambiguous. Trimming took off 3 bases at V and 4 bases at J, with 4 bases between the two ends. This CDR3 spans 12 amino acids. CDR1 is SNHLY, CDR2 FYNNEI, per germline. In DNA, the CDR3 is TGTGCCAGCAGTGAGGGCGGAAACACCATATATTTT. This translates into CASSEGGNTIYF.

The V call is TRBV27, the J call TRBJ2-3, with D perhaps matching TRBD2 (6 bases). With 3 bases removed from V and 9 bases from J, the gap between germline ends came to 13 bases. This CDR3 spans 13 amino acids. Germline V gene data show CDR1 as MNHEY and CDR2 as SMNVEV (reference sequence). The CDR3 is CASSLWEERTQYF. The CDR3 DNA follows: TGTGCCAGCAGTTTGTGGGAGGAGAGGACGCAGTATTTT.

The chain carries TRBV11-2 and TRBJ1-2, with TRBD1 as a possible D gene (5 bases). The V end was cut by 2 bases, the J end by 7 bases, with 20 bases between. Germline CDR1 reads SGHAT; CDR2 reads FQNNGV. The CDR3 is 16 residues long. The CDR3 spells CASSLPSGVGNGGYTF. CDR3 coding DNA: TGTGCCAGCAGCTTACCGTCGGGGGTCGGGAACGGTGGCTACACCTTC.

The chain links TRBV7-3 to TRBJ1-1; D is ambiguous. The V gene lost 6 bases and the J gene lost 3 bases, with 14 bases spanning the gap. The CDR3 totals 14 residues. Per germline, CDR1 SGHTA and CDR2 FQGTGA. CDR3 sequence (DNA): TGTGCCAGCAGTACCGCCGGGAAGTACACTGAAGCTTTCTTT. Protein: CASSTAGKYTEAFF.

J is TRBJ1-2 and V is TRBV29-1, with D maybe TRBD1 (6 bases). From germline, CDR1 is SQVTM and CDR2 ANQGSEA. Trimming took off 2 bases at V and 0 bases at J, with 7 bases between the two ends. The CDR3 runs 13 residues. This CDR3 is CSVERTANYGYTF. CDR3 bases: TGCAGCGTTGAAAGGACAGCTAACTATGGCTACACCTTC.

This chain uses TRBV28 with TRBJ2-1; D may be TRBD2 (5 bases). The V gene's germline CDR1 is MDHEN and CDR2 SYDVKM. V lost 4 bases to trimming and J lost 5 bases, with 15 bases between them. This CDR3 has 15 residues. The CDR3 is CASSWADHGDNEQFF. CDR3 coding DNA: TGTGCCAGCAGTTGGGCGGACCACGGGGACAATGAGCAGTTCTTC.

The genes are TRBV5-1 and TRBJ1-1; no reliable D call. CDR3 length equals 13 residues. The germline gives CDR1 SGHRS, CDR2 YFSETQ. V shed 2 bases and J shed 6 bases, with 11 bases lying between them. CDR3 loop: CASSFNEGSEAFF. CDR3 DNA sequence: TGCGCCAGCAGCTTTAACGAGGGATCTGAAGCTTTCTTT.

Points on this clone: The same CDR3 arises from other DNA sequences in this sample as well. CDR3 protein: CASSLDRNTEAFF. The DNA of the CDR3 is TGCGCCAGCAGCCTCGACAGGAACACTGAAGCTTTCTTT. The V and J genes are TRBV5-1 and TRBJ1-1, with TRBD1 as a possible D gene (5 bases). Germline CDR1 reads SGHRS; CDR2 reads YFSETQ. The CDR3 extends over 13 amino acids. Trimming took 4 bases from V and 1 from J, leaving 8 bases between them. Drawing the rest from reference TRBV5-1 and TRBJ1-1, the complete variable domain is KAGVTQTPRYLIKTRGQQVTLSCSPISGHRSVSWYQQTPGQGLQFLFEYFSETQRNKGNFPGRFSGRQFSNSRSEMNVSTLELGDSALYLCASSLDRNTEAFFGQGTRLTVV.

The genes are TRBV27 and TRBJ1-1; D unclear. This CDR3 region has 14 residues. The germline V gene encodes CDR1 MNHEY and CDR2 SMNVEV (reference sequence). V gave up 1 base and J gave up 7 bases, with 13 bases separating them. The CDR3 spells CASSLYLGYGEAFF. The CDR3 DNA reads as TGTGCCAGCAGTTTATATCTAGGATACGGTGAAGCTTTCTTT.

V gene TRBV20-1 combines with J gene TRBJ1-5, with 8 bases fitting TRBD1. Germline V CDR1 and CDR2: DFQATT, SNEGSKA (reference sequence). Trimming took 3 bases from V and 6 from J; bases not matched to a gene: 13. This CDR3 is 16 amino acids long. CDR3 sequence reads: CSASPGTGWRSQPQHF. CDR3 nucleotide sequence: TGCAGTGCTAGTCCCGGGACAGGATGGAGGAGTCAGCCCCAGCATTTT.

The CDR3 region has the DNA TGTGCCAGCAGTTTATACGGGGGAGTTGGTGGTTACGCGATGAACACTGAAGCTTTCTTT. Its translation is CASSLYGGVGGYAMNTEAFF. The V gene is TRBV27, the J gene TRBJ1-1, with D tentatively TRBD1 (5 bases). Deletions cut 1 base from V and 0 bases from J, with 24 bases between. Germline CDR1 and CDR2: MNHEY and SMNVEV (reference sequence). CDR3 length: 20 amino acids.

The chain has TRBV6-2 or TRBV6-3 and TRBJ2-5, with D tentatively TRBD2 (7 bases). CDR3 length: 19 residues. The germline gives CDR1 MNHEY, CDR2 SVGEGT. Trimming took 0 bases from V and 1 from J, leaving 21 bases between them. CDR3 bases: TGTGCCAGCAGTTACTCGGCCGCGCTGGGAGGGGGGCCCCAAGAGACCCAGTACTTC. It specifies CASSYSAALGGGPQETQYF.

The gene calls are TRBV5-8 and TRBJ2-3; 9 bases align to TRBD1. After removal of 4 bases from V and 2 bases from J, the junction contained 5 bases not matched to a gene. The CDR3 length is 15 residues. Germline V gene data show CDR1 as SGHTS and CDR2 as YDEGEE. The CDR3 DNA is TGTGCCAGCAGCCACGGACAGGGGTCCACAGATACGCAGTATTTT. This encodes CASSHGQGSTDTQYF.

The chain joins TRBV2 to TRBJ1-2, with 7 bases lining up with TRBD1. Losses at the gene ends were 6 bases for V and 6 bases for J; bases not matched to a gene: 16. Germline loops: CDR1 SNHLY, CDR2 FYNNEI. The length of the CDR3 is 16 residues. This CDR3 reads CASRAFERQGFNGYTF. The CDR3 nucleotides read TGTGCCAGCAGAGCATTTGAAAGACAGGGTTTTAATGGCTACACCTTC. Looking up the rest from reference TRBV2 and TRBJ1-2 gives the full variable domain: EPEVTQTPSHQVTQMGQEVILRCVPISNHLYFYWYRQILGQKVEFLVSFYNNEISEKSEIFDDQFSVERPDGSNFTLKIRSTKLEDSAMYFCASRAFERQGFNGYTFGSGTRLTVV.

The chain joins TRBV5-1 to TRBJ2-7; D is ambiguous. Germline values: CDR1 SGHRS, CDR2 YFSETQ. Trimming removed 7 bases from V and 6 bases from J, with 20 bases in between. This CDR3 has 14 residues. CDR3 DNA: TGCGCCAGCTGGTCCGGGTCGCCTGGTGGCGAGCAGTACTTC. Protein: CASWSGSPGGEQYF.

This clone was recorded once. The chain carries TRBV4-1 and TRBJ1-3, with D possibly being TRBD1 (5 bases). This CDR3 has 15 residues. V lost 0 bases and J lost 0, with 6 bases in between. Germline V CDR1 and CDR2: MGHRA, YSYEKL. CDR3 in amino acids: CASSQETVSGNTIYF. CDR3 sequence (DNA): TGCGCCAGCAGCCAAGAGACAGTCTCTGGAAACACCATATATTTT.

DNA for the CDR3: TGTGCCAGCAGTTACTGGGGACAGGGGGTCTACGAGCAGTACTTC. Translation gives CASSYWGQGVYEQYF. This chain links TRBV6-5 with TRBJ2-7; 11 bases map to TRBD1. V lost 1 base and J lost 3; bases outside the gene matches: 2. The CDR3 contains 15 residues. The germline V gene has CDR1 MNHEY and CDR2 SVGAGI.

This clone was seen only a few times. The chain carries TRBV4-1 and TRBJ2-1; 10 bases are a match to TRBD2. This CDR3 has 15 amino acids. Germline loops: CDR1 MGHRA, CDR2 YSYEKL. Germline trimming cut 1 base from V and 8 bases from J; bases unmatched to any gene: 5. The CDR3 nucleotides are TGCGCCAGCAGCCAAGTGTCTAGCGGGGGATATGAGCAGTTCTTC. Encoded protein: CASSQVSSGGYEQFF.

This clone was detected only a few times. V gene TRBV5-1 combines with J gene TRBJ2-3; 8 nucleotides line up with TRBD1. The CDR3 has 16 residues. J gave up 4 bases and V 0 bases, and 7 bases lay outside the gene matches. CDR1 is SGHRS and CDR2 is YFSETQ in the germline V gene. The CDR3 sequence: CASSLAGQGGADTQYF. The CDR3 DNA reads TGCGCCAGCAGCTTGGCTGGACAGGGTGGGGCAGATACGCAGTATTTT.

The rearrangement uses TRBV2 and TRBJ2-6; 8 bases align to TRBD1. Germline CDR1 SNHLY, CDR2 FYNNEI. With V trimmed by 9 bases and J by 2 bases, 3 bases remained unmatched. The CDR3 extends over 14 amino acids. The CDR3 reads CARSGGAGANVLTF. The CDR3 DNA reads TGTGCCAGATCAGGGGGCGCTGGGGCCAACGTCCTGACTTTC. The whole variable domain, filled in from reference TRBV2 and TRBJ2-6, reads EPEVTQTPSHQVTQMGQEVILRCVPISNHLYFYWYRQILGQKVEFLVSFYNNEISEKSEIFDDQFSVERPDGSNFTLKIRSTKLEDSAMYFCARSGGAGANVLTFGAGSRLTVL.

V is TRBV15 and J is TRBJ1-2; D is perhaps TRBD1 (6 bases). The CDR3 has 16 residues. V lost 0 bases and J lost 5, with 16 bases in between. Germline loops: CDR1 LNHNV, CDR2 YYDKDF (reference sequence). The CDR3: CATSRDRGGSTYGYTF. The CDR3 bases are TGTGCCACCAGCAGAGATCGGGGGGGCAGCACTTATGGCTACACCTTC.

This clone was seen just once. This CDR3 is CASSQDGGREYGYTF. The CDR3 DNA sequence: TGCGCCAGCAGCCAAGATGGCGGGAGAGAATATGGCTACACCTTC. The chain has TRBV4-3 and TRBJ1-2; no reliable D call. CDR3 length equals 15 residues. CDR1 is LGHNA and CDR2 is YSLEER in the germline V gene. V gave up 0 bases and J gave up 5 bases, with 13 bases separating them.

This clone was detected once. The CDR3 coding sequence is TGTGCCAGCAGCCGGACAGGGCAACGCAATTCACCCCTCCACTTT. Translating gives CASSRTGQRNSPLHF. The chain recombines TRBV2 with TRBJ1-6; 8 nucleotides line up with TRBD1. V lost 6 bases and J lost 7; bases outside the gene matches: 8. The CDR3 runs 15 residues. CDR1 SNHLY and CDR2 FYNNEI come from the germline V gene. Based on the CDR3 plus reference TRBV2 and TRBJ1-6, the full variable domain is EPEVTQTPSHQVTQMGQEVILRCVPISNHLYFYWYRQILGQKVEFLVSFYNNEISEKSEIFDDQFSVERPDGSNFTLKIRSTKLEDSAMYFCASSRTGQRNSPLHFGNGTRLTVT.

V usage is TRBV2 and J usage is TRBJ2-7; D is undetermined. Germline CDR1 is SNHLY and CDR2 is FYNNEI. CDR3 size: 15 residues. V was pared by 4 bases and J by 0 bases, with 13 bases between. CDR3 residues: CASSVIGHSSYEQYF. The CDR3 region has the DNA TGTGCCAGCAGTGTAATTGGGCATAGCTCCTACGAGCAGTACTTC. The whole variable domain, remainder taken from reference TRBV2 and TRBJ2-7, is EPEVTQTPSHQVTQMGQEVILRCVPISNHLYFYWYRQILGQKVEFLVSFYNNEISEKSEIFDDQFSVERPDGSNFTLKIRSTKLEDSAMYFCASSVIGHSSYEQYFGPGTRLTVT.

The genes are TRBV10-3 and TRBJ2-7; no clear D gene. V dropped 3 bases and J dropped 0 bases, with 9 bases sitting between them. Germline V CDR1 and CDR2: ENHRY, SYGVKD. The CDR3 is 14 amino acids. The CDR3 loop reads CAISDGAGSYEQYF. The CDR3 coding sequence is TGTGCCATCAGTGATGGCGCAGGCTCCTACGAGCAGTACTTC.

The chain has TRBV19 and TRBJ1-5; D may be TRBD1 (5 bases). There are 15 residues in the CDR3. Trimming cost V 3 bases and J 5 bases, with 14 bases left between them. Germline V gives CDR1 LNHDA, CDR2 SQIVND (reference sequence). The CDR3 protein is CASSMEAWGDQPQHF. Written as DNA, the CDR3 is TGTGCCAGTAGTATGGAGGCGTGGGGGGATCAGCCCCAGCATTTT.

The gene calls are TRBV7-2 and TRBJ1-2; possible D gene TRBD1, 6 bases. Trimming removed 4 bases at V and 4 bases at J, with 16 bases between. Germline lookup yields CDR1 SGHTA and CDR2 FQGNSA. This CDR3 is 15 amino acids long. In DNA, the CDR3 is TGTGCCAGCAGCTCGCCCCACAGGGCTCCCTATGGCTACACCTTC. It is translated as CASSSPHRAPYGYTF.